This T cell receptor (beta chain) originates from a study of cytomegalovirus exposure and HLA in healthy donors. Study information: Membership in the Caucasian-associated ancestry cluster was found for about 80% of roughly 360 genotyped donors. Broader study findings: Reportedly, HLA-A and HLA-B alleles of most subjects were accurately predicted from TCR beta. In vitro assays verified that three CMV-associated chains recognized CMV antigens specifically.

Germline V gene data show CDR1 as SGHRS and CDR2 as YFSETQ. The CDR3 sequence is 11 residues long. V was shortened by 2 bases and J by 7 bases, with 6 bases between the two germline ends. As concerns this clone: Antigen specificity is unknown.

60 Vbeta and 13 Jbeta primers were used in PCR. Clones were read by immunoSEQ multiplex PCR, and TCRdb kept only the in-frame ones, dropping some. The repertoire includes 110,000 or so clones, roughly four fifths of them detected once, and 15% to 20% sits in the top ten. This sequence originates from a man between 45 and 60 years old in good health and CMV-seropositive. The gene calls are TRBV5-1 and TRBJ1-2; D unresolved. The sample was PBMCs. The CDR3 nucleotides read TGCGCCAGCAGCTTATCAGGTGGCTACACCTTC. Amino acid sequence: CASSLSGGYTF.